Listed here are 14 T cell receptor beta chains from one sample, sequenced in a study of tumor-infiltrating lymphocytes in oesophageal squamous cell carcinoma. A single record per CDR3 protein comes from TCRdb applying MiXCR to the PCR reads. The profile shows over 15,000 distinct CDR3 sequences, 35% to 45% of them singletons. Sequencing was performed on esophageal tumor tissue. The receptor set was obtained from a male donor with esophageal squamous cell carcinoma.

This clonotype was counted between two and nine times. The genes are TRBV5-3 and TRBJ1-2, with D possibly matching TRBD1 (6 bases). TRBV5-3 is known as an ORF, though its function is uncertain. The CDR3 sequence is 14 residues long. V was trimmed by 8 bases and J by 5 bases, leaving 19 bases between them. For the CDR3, the DNA is TGTGCCAGCAGCACATACCAACAGGGATATGGCTACACCTTC. It specifies CASSTYQQGYGYTF.

The chain links TRBV6-1 to TRBJ2-4; 10 positions match TRBD2. Gene TRBJ2-1 matches the end of the DNA better, so the J call may be wrong. CDR1 and CDR2 from the germline V gene are MNHNS and SASEGT. This CDR3 is built from 16 residues. CDR3 region: CASSNSGGRSYNEQFF. CDR3 DNA sequence: TGTGCCAGCAGCAATAGCGGGGGGCGGTCCTACAATGAGCAGTTCTTC.

This clonotype was counted only a few times. V gene TRBV7-9 combines with J gene TRBJ2-5; TRBD1 matches at 8 bases. CDR3 length: 14 residues. Losses at the gene ends were 4 bases for V and 11 bases for J; bases not matched to a gene: 12. Germline CDR1 SEHNR, CDR2 FQNEAQ (reference sequence). The CDR3: CASSSDRVGGEQYF. In nucleotides, the CDR3 is TGTGCCAGCAGCTCGGACAGGGTGGGAGGAGAGCAGTACTTC.

This clonotype was recorded only once. The conserved phenylalanine or tryptophan is not found at the CDR3 terminus, so this likely reflects a read error. The limits of the CDR3 on the DNA are not certain, so only TCRdb's listed CDR3 is given. The V call is TRBV10-1, the J call TRBJ2-1. Germline CDR1 WNHNN, CDR2 SYGVQD (reference sequence). The CDR3 has 14 amino acids, counting both end residues. The CDR3 spells CASRALNYGYTFGS.

This sequence joins TRBV7-2 and TRBJ2-7; D remains ambiguous. There are 14 residues in the CDR3. Deletions cut 0 bases from V and 4 bases from J, with 10 bases between. Germline loops: CDR1 SGHTA, CDR2 FQGNSA. The CDR3: CASSLAGSWYEQYF. Here the CDR3 DNA reads TGTGCCAGCAGCTTAGCGGGGTCCTGGTACGAGCAGTACTTC.

This clonotype has at least ten counts. The chain joins TRBV7-2 to TRBJ2-1; 9 bases align to TRBD2. With V trimmed by 2 bases and J by 6 bases, 11 bases remained unmatched. Germline lookup yields CDR1 SGHTA and CDR2 FQGNSA. The CDR3 is made up of 17 amino acids. CDR3 loop: CASSLNPQAGGSNEQFF. For the CDR3, the DNA is TGTGCCAGCAGCTTAAATCCCCAAGCGGGGGGTTCCAATGAGCAGTTCTTC.

This clonotype was seen a single time. The rearrangement uses TRBV6-6 and TRBJ2-1, with D hard to call. Germline CDR1 is MNHNY and CDR2 is SVGAGI (reference sequence). The CDR3 sequence is 15 residues long. V gave up 2 bases and J gave up 4 bases, with 12 bases separating them. The CDR3 is CASSYGLNGYNEQFF. Here the CDR3 DNA reads TGTGCCAGCAGTTACGGGCTGAACGGGTACAATGAGCAGTTCTTC.

V is TRBV24-1 and J is TRBJ2-2, with a tentative D call TRBD1 (5 bases). The V end lost 9 bases, the J end lost 2 bases, and 21 bases lay between the germline ends. The germline V gene has CDR1 KGHDR and CDR2 SFDVKD. The CDR3 has 17 residues. Written as DNA, the CDR3 is TGTGCCACCCGACAGAGCCCCAGGGCCGGAAACACCGGGGAGCTGTTTTTT. It codes for CATRQSPRAGNTGELFF.

As regards this clonotype: The conserved closing phenylalanine or tryptophan is absent in this CDR3, likely reflecting a read error. It is unclear where the CDR3 begins or ends on the DNA, so no DNA is shown, and the CDR3 is as TCRdb lists it. This chain joins TRBV7-2 and TRBJ2-5. The CDR3 has 16 residues if both end residues are counted. Germline V gene data show CDR1 as SGHTA and CDR2 as FQGNSA. The CDR3 sequence: CASSLGASSGEQYFGS.

This clonotype was found a few times. The chain has TRBV7-2 and TRBJ2-3; D perhaps matches TRBD1 (6 bases). The J call is uncertain, as TRBJ1-1 better fits the DNA end. The CDR3 loop spans 14 amino acids. The germline V gene encodes CDR1 SGHTA and CDR2 FQGNSA. The DNA for the CDR3 is TGTGCCAGCAGCACGCACACAGGGCATAAGGAAGCTTTCTTT. This sequence encodes CASSTHTGHKEAFF.

This rearrangement joins TRBV7-2 to TRBJ1-4; D gene uncertain. V lost 5 bases, J lost 5 bases, and 12 bases lay in between. The CDR3 has 14 residues. CDR1 and CDR2 from the germline V gene are SGHTA and FQGNSA. The CDR3 DNA sequence: TGTGCCAGCAGCGCCCGGGATCTGAATGAAAAACTGTTTTTT. Protein: CASSARDLNEKLFF.

This clonotype was seen repeatedly, ten times or more. The chain links TRBV10-3 to TRBJ2-1; 8 bases align to TRBD2. The CDR3 loop spans 20 amino acids. The junction had 25 bases not matched to a gene; V was cut back by 4 bases and J by 8 bases. Per germline, CDR1 ENHRY and CDR2 SYGVKD. Here the CDR3 DNA reads TGTGCCATCAGTGTCTTCGGGACTAGGGCCATGCGGGAGAGGGATCATGAGCAGTTCTTC. The encoded protein is CAISVFGTRAMRERDHEQFF.

This clonotype has only a few counts. The J gene is TRBJ2-3, the V gene TRBV7-2, with D unclear. Germline V gives CDR1 SGHTA, CDR2 FQGNSA. V shed 1 base and J shed 1 base, with 9 bases lying between them. The CDR3 contains 15 residues. The DNA for the CDR3 is TGTGCCAGCAGCTTAGACAGAGTCGGCACAGATACGCAGTATTTT. Amino acids: CASSLDRVGTDTQYF.

This clonotype was detected many times. The V call is TRBV5-4, the J call TRBJ2-3; 9 bases are a match to TRBD2. Germline CDR1 and CDR2: SGHNT and YYREEE (reference sequence). This CDR3 has 16 residues. The ends lost 4 bases at V and 5 bases at J; junction bases unmatched: 11. In nucleotides, the CDR3 is TGTGCCAGCAGCCCGGGGGGCGGGAGGGCCGTAGATACGCAGTATTTT. Translation gives CASSPGGGRAVDTQYF.